This T cell receptor (beta chain) was identified in a study of T-cell reconstitution after alpha-beta-depleted transplantation in children. Study-level points and caveats: At around two months after transplant, the alpha-beta T cells were reportedly derived from several hundred expanded clones that came from non-depleted graft cells. Among T cells one year after transplant, newly produced cells accounted for most counts and diversity. Diversity of TCRbeta at day 60 was high in some patients, arising from surviving recipient T cells and thymic progenitors.

Molecular barcoding with unique molecular identifiers was used for the TCRbeta library. TCRdb analysed the PCR reads with MiXCR anew, one entry per CDR3 protein. The data show hundreds of thousands of distinct CDR3 sequences, over 10% seen once. Trimming took 6 bases from V and 2 from J; bases not matched to a gene: 7. CDR1 and CDR2 (germline): SGHRS, YFSETQ. This CDR3 contains 15 residues. The table lists this clonotype with a few counts. What it binds is unknown. This clonotype was obtained from a girl aged 2-10 years with congenital amegakaryocytic thrombocytopenia, due to receive a stem cell transplant. The input for sequencing was PBMCs, taken before TCRalphabeta/CD19-depleted stem cell transplant. The chain recombines TRBV5-1 with TRBJ2-1, with 8 bases aligning to TRBD2. The CDR3 here is CASNPAGATYNEQFF. The CDR3 nucleotides are TGCGCCAGCAACCCAGCGGGAGCGACCTACAATGAGCAGTTCTTC.